This T cell receptor (beta chain) was obtained from a study of control samples from healthy donors and cancer patients. Sequenced by immunoSEQ multiplex PCR; TCRdb stores in-frame clones only, minus some. The table lists fewer than 150,000 clones, around 90% of them singletons. The J segment lost 4 bases and the V segment lost 4 bases, leaving 15 bases of the junction unmatched. The CDR3 contains 17 residues. Germline CDR1 SGHNT, CDR2 YENEEA. The sample was blood. The gene calls are TRBV11-3 and TRBJ1-2; TRBD1 matches at 7 bases. This receptor was obtained from a man aged 18-30 years in good health. CDR3 coding DNA: TGTGCCAGCAGCTACCGAATCCGGGACAGCCCTTTCTATGGCTACACCTTC. Protein: CASSYRIRDSPFYGYTF.